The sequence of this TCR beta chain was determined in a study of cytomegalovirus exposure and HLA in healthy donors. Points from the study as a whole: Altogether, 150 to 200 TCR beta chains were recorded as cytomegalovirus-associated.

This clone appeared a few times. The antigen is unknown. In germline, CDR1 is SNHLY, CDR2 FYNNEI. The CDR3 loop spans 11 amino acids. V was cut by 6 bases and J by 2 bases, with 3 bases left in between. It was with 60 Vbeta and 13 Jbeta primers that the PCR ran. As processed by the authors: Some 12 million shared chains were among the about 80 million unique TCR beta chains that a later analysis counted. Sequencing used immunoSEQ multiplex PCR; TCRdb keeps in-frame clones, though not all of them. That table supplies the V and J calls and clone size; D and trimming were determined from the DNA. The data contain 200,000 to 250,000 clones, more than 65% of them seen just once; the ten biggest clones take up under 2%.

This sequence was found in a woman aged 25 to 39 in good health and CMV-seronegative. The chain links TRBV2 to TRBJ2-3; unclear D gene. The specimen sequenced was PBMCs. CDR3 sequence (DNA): TGTGCCAGCAGGTACACAGATACGCAGTATTTT. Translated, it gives CASRYTDTQYF.